The T cell receptor (beta chain) under discussion was sequenced for a study of Ad26.COV2.S vaccination and SARS-CoV-2 variants. Overall study: A participant enrolled in the COV1001 Ad26.COV2.S trial arm provided the sample.

This CDR3 comprises 13 residues. Germline values: CDR1 SNHLY, CDR2 FYNNEI. Trimming cost V 6 bases and J 4 bases, with 12 bases left between them. Regarding treatment: 15 to 20 received Ad26.COV2.S at low or high dose, single or two shots; 5 received placebo; per-sample allocation not given. Day 63 after the first vaccine or placebo injection was the time point for sampling. Clones were sequenced by immunoSEQ multiplex PCR, and TCRdb holds only the in-frame ones, with some missing. The sample contains about 320,000 clones, about 82% of which appear only once. The sample was peripheral blood, taken in a trial of Ad26.COV2.S vaccine versus placebo. The V gene is TRBV2, the J gene TRBJ2-5; no definite D call. This clonotype was obtained from a person between 18 and 59 years old who received the Ad26.COV2.S COVID-19 vaccine or a placebo. CDR3: CASSLETGETQYF. The DNA of the CDR3 is TGTGCCAGCAGCCTGGAGACGGGAGAGACCCAGTACTTC.